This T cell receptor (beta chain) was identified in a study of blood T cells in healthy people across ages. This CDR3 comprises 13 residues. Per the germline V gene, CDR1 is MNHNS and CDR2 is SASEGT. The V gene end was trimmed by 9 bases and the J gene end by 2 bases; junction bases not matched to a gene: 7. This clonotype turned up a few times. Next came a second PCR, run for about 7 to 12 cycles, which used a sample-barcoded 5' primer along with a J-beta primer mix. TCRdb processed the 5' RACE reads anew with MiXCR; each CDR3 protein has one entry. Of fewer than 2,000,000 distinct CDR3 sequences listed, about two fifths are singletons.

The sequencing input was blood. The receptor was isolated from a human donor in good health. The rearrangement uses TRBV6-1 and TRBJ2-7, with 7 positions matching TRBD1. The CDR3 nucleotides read TGTGCCAGTCTCGTGACAGGGACCTACGAGCAGTACTTC. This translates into CASLVTGTYEQYF.